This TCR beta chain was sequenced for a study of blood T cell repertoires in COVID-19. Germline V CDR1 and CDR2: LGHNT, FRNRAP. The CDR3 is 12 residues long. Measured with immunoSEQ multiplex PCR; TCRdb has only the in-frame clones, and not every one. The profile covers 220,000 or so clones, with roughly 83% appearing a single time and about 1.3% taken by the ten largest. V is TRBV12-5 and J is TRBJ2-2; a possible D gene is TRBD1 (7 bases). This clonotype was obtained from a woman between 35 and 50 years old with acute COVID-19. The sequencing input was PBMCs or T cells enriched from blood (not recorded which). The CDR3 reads CASQGGPGELFF. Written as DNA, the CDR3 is TGTGCCTCCCAGGGGGGCCCCGGGGAGCTGTTTTTT.